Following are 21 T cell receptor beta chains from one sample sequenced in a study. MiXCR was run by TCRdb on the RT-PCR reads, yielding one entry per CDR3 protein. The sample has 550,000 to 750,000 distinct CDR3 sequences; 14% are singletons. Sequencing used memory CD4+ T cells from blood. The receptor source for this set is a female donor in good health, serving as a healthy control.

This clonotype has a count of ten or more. CDR3 in DNA: TGCAGTGCGAGCCCCGGGACTAGCAAACAAGAGACCCAGTACTTC. It encodes CSASPGTSKQETQYF. The V and J genes are TRBV20-1 and TRBJ2-5; 9 bases are shared with TRBD2. Trimming cost V 6 bases and J 2 bases; bases outside gene matches: 10. The CDR3 is made up of 15 amino acids. The V gene's germline CDR1 is DFQATT and CDR2 SNEGSKA (reference sequence).

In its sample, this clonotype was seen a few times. The chain's CDR3 is CASSAQGTSYEQYF. The CDR3, as DNA: TGTGCCAGCAGCGCCCAAGGGACTAGCTACGAGCAGTACTTC. The rearrangement links TRBV7-2 to TRBJ2-7; 8 nucleotides align to TRBD2. The V gene's germline CDR1 is SGHTA and CDR2 FQGNSA. The junction had 6 bases not matched to a gene; V was cut back by 5 bases and J by 3 bases. The CDR3 totals 14 residues.

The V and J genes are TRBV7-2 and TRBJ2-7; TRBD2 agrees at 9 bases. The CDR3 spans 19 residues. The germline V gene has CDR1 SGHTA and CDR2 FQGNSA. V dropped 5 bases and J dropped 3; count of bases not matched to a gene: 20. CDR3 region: CASSLRPSSSGANYYEQYF. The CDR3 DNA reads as TGTGCCAGCAGCCTGAGGCCCTCTTCTAGCGGGGCCAACTACTACGAGCAGTACTTC.

The CDR3: CSASRGQIEAFF. CDR3 in DNA: TGCAGTGCTTCAAGGGGACAGATTGAAGCTTTCTTT. This rearrangement joins TRBV20-1 to TRBJ1-1; 7 bases match TRBD1. Germline V gene lookup returns CDR1 DFQATT and CDR2 SNEGSKA (reference sequence). The CDR3 totals 12 residues. V lost 5 bases, J lost 7 bases, and 7 bases stayed unmatched.

The CDR3 region has the DNA TGCGCCAGTATCGACAGGGGAGGAACCGGGGAGCTGTTTTTT. This sequence encodes CASIDRGGTGELFF. The chain is built from TRBV5-1 and TRBJ2-2, with TRBD1 matching over 8 bases. V shed 8 bases and J 5 bases; nucleotides not matched to a gene: 8. The length of the CDR3 is 14 residues. CDR1 is SGHRS and CDR2 is YFSETQ in the germline V gene.

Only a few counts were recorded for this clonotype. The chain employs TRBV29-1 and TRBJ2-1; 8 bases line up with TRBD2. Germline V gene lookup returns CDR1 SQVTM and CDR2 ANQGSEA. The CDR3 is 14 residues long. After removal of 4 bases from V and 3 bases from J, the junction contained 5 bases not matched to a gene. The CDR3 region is CSVVSGILYNEQFF. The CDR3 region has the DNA TGCAGCGTTGTTAGCGGGATACTCTACAATGAGCAGTTCTTC.

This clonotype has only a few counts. The CDR3 spells CSARDPPSSGLHNEQFF. CDR3 DNA: TGCAGTGCTAGAGATCCTCCTTCTAGCGGGCTACACAATGAGCAGTTCTTC. This sequence joins TRBV20-1 and TRBJ2-1; the match to TRBD2 covers 8 bases. Looked up from germline, CDR1 is DFQATT and CDR2 is SNEGSKA (reference sequence). The CDR3 runs 17 residues. Trimming removed 0 bases from V and 5 bases from J; junction bases left unmatched: 12.

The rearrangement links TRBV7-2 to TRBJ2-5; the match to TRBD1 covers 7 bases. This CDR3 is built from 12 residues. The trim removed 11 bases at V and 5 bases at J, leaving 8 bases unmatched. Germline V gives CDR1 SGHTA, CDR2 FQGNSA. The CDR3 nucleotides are TGTGCCGTGGAAAGGGGGCGCGAGACCCAGTACTTC. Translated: CAVERGRETQYF.

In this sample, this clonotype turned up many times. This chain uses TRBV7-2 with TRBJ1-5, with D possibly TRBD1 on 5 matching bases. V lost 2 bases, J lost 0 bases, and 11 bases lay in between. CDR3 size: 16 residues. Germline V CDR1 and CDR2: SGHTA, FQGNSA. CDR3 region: CASSLSPGFSNQPQHF. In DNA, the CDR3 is TGTGCCAGCAGCTTAAGCCCAGGGTTTAGCAATCAGCCCCAGCATTTT.

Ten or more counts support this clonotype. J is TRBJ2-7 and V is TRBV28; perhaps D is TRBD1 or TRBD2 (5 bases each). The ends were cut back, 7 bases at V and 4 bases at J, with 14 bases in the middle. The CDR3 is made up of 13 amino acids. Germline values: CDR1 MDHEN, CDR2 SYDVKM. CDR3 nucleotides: TGTGCCAGCACCCGGGACCCAAAATACGAGCAGTACTTC. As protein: CASTRDPKYEQYF.

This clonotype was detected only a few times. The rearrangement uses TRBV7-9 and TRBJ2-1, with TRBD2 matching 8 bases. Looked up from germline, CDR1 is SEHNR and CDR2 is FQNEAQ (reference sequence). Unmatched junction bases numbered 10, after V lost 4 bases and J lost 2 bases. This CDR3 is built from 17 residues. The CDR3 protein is CASSSKRKAGAYNEQFF. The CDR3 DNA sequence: TGTGCCAGCAGCTCCAAACGGAAAGCGGGAGCCTACAATGAGCAGTTCTTC.

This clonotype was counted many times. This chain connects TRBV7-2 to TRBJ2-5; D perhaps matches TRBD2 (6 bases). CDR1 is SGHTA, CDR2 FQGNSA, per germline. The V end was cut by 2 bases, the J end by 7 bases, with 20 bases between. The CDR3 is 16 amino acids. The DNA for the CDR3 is TGTGCCAGCAGCTTAAACCCGGGCCCTACCGGGGGGACCCAGTACTTC. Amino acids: CASSLNPGPTGGTQYF.

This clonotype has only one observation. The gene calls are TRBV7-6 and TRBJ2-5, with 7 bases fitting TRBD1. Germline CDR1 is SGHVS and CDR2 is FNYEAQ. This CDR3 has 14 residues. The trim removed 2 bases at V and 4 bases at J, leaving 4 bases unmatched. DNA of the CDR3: TGTGCCAGCAGCTTAACGGGACAGACAGAGACCCAGTACTTC. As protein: CASSLTGQTETQYF.

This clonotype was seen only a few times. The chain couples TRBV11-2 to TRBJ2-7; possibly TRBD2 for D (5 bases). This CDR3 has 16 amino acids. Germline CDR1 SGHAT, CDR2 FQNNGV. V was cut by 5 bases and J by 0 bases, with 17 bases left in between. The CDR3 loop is CASSLIGGSSSYEQYF. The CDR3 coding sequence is TGTGCCAGCAGCCTGATCGGAGGTTCTAGCTCCTACGAGCAGTACTTC.

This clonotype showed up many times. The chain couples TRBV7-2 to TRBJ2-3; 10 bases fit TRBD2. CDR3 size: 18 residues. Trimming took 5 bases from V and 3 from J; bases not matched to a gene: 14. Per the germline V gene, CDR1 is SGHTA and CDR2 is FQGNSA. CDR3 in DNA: TGTGCCAGCAGCCGTAACGCTCTAGCGGGAGTTGTAACAGATACGCAGTATTTT. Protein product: CASSRNALAGVVTDTQYF.

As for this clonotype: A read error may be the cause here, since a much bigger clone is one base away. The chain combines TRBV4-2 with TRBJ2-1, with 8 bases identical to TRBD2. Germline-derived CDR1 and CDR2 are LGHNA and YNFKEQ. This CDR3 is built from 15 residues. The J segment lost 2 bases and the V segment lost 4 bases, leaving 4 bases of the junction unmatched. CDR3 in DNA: TGTGCCAGCAGCCCGGAGCGGGGGACCTACAATGAGCAGTTCTTC. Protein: CASSPERGTYNEQFF.

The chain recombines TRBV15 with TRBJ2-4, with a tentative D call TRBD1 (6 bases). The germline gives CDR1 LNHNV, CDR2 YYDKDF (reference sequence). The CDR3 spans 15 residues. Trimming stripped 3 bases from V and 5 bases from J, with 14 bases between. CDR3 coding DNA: TGTGCCACCAGCAGCGGGGACATCAGACAAAACATTCAGTACTTC. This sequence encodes CATSSGDIRQNIQYF.

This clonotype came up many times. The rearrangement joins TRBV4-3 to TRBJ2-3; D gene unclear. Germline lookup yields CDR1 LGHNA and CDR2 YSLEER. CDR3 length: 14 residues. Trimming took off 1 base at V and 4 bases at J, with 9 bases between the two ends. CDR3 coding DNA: TGCGCCAGCAGCCAAGTAGGGTCGTCAGATACGCAGTATTTT. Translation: CASSQVGSSDTQYF.

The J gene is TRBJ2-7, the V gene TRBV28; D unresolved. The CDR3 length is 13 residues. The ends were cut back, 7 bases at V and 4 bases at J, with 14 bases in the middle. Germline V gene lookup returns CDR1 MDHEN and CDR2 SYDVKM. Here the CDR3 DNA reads TGTGCCAGCACTACTTTACAAACTTACGAGCAGTACTTC. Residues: CASTTLQTYEQYF.

The CDR3 spells CATSEPSRSYGYTF. The CDR3 DNA reads as TGTGCCACCAGTGAGCCCAGTCGGTCCTATGGCTACACCTTC. The J gene is TRBJ1-2, the V gene TRBV24-1; no firm D call. The CDR3 runs 14 residues. Per the germline V gene, CDR1 is KGHDR and CDR2 is SFDVKD. The V gene lost 4 bases and the J gene lost 4 bases, with 12 bases spanning the gap.

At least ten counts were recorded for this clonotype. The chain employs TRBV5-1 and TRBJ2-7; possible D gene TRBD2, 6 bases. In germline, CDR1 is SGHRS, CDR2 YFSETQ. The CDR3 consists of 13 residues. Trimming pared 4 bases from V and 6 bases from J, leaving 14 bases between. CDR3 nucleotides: TGCGCCAGCAGCGGGACGGTGGAGGGCGAGCAGTACTTC. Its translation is CASSGTVEGEQYF.